This T cell receptor (beta chain) came from a study of T cells in Graves' hyperthyroidism and ophthalmopathy. Patients between 18 and 65 years old had hyperthyroidism, newly diagnosed and lasting under 2 months. Clinicians diagnosed patients from clinical symptoms, serum thyroxine and TRAb, thyroid ultrasound and orbital computed tomography. The sample, blood from the first hyperthyroidism diagnosis, precedes any ophthalmopathy symptoms. Study-level results: Most expanded thyroid clonotypes above 0.001 also appeared in blood.

The germline gives CDR1 SGHRS, CDR2 YFSETQ. V was shortened by 0 bases and J by 10 bases, with 10 bases between the two germline ends. The CDR3 is 12 residues long. For this clonotype: The antigen is not known.

TCR beta CDR3 region amplification was performed from RNA transcripts. Primed by the HTBI set, a first-round RT-PCR was run on the TCR CDR3. TCRdb analysed the multiplex PCR reads with MiXCR anew, one entry per CDR3 protein. Of some 600,000 distinct CDR3 sequences in the sample, about 14% were seen once. The sample was blood. The origin of this receptor is a young woman with Graves' hyperthyroidism that later progressed to Graves' ophthalmopathy. This sequence joins TRBV5-1 and TRBJ1-2, with a weak D call TRBD1 (5 bases). CDR3 nucleotides: TGCGCCAGCAGCTTGGATCGACAGAACTACACCTTC. This codes for CASSLDRQNYTF.